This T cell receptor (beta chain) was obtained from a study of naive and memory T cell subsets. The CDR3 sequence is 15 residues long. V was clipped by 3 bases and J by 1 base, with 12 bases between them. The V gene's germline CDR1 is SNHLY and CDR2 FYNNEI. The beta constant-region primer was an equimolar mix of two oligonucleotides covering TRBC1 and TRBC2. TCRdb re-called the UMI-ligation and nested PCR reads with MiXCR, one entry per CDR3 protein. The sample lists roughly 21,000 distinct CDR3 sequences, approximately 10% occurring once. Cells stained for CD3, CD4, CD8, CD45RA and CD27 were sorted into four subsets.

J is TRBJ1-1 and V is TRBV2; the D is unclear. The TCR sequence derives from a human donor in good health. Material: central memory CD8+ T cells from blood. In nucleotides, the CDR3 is TGTGCCAGCAGTGACTACCCGTTCCAGAACACTGAAGCTTTCTTT. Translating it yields CASSDYPFQNTEAFF.